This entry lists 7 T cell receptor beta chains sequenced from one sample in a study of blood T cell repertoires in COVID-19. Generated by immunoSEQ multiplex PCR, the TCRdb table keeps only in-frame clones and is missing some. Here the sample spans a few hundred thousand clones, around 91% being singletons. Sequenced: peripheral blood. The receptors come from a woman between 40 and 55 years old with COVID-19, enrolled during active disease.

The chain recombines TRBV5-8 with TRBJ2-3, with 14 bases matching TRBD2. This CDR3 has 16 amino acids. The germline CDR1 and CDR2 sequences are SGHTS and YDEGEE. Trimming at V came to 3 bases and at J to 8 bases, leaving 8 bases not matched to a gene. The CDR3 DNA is TGTGCCAGCAGCTCCCTGGGACTAGCGGGAGTGGGTACGCAGTATTTT. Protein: CASSSLGLAGVGTQYF.

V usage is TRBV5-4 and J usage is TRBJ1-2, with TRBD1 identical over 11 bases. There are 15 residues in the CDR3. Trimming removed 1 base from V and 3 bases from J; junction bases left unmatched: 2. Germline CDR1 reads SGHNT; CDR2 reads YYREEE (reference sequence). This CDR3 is CASSLRDRGDYGYTF. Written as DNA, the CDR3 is TGTGCCAGCAGCTTGAGGGACAGGGGGGACTATGGCTACACCTTC.

The CDR3 nucleotides are TGTTCCGGTACGGGACAGTTTAATTTGAACACTGAAGCTTTCTTT. It translates to CSGTGQFNLNTEAFF. This chain links TRBV21-1 with TRBJ1-1; the table assigns TRBD1, which was not confirmed against the DNA. TRBV21-1 represents a pseudogene. The length of the CDR3 is 15 residues.

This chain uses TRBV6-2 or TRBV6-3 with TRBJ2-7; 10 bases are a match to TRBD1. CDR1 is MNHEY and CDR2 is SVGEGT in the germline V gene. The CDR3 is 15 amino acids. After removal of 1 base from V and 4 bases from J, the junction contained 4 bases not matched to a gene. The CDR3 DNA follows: TGTGCCAGCAGTTACTTCGGGACAGGGGATTACGAGCAGTACTTC. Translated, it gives CASSYFGTGDYEQYF.

For the CDR3, the DNA is TGTGCCAGTAGTACTCTCGCCGGGATTCAAGCCTTGACCGGGGAGCTGTTTTTT. Translated: CASSTLAGIQALTGELFF. The genes are TRBV19 and TRBJ2-2; weak D call: TRBD2 (5 bases). The CDR3 spans 18 residues. CDR1 LNHDA and CDR2 SQIVND come from the germline V gene (reference sequence). V was trimmed by 4 bases and J by 5 bases, leaving 23 bases between them.

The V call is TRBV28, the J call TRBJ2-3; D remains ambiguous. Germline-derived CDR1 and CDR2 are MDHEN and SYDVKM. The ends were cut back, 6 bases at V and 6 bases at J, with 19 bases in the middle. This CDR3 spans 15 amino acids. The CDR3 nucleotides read TGTGCCAGCAGCCATCAGTTGGTTTTCGGGGATACGCAGTATTTT. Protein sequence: CASSHQLVFGDTQYF.

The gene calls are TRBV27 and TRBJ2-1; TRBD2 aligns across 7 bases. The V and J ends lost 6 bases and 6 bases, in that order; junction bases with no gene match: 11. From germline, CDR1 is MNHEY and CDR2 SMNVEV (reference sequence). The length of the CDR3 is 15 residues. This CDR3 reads CASSPSGTSGNEQFF. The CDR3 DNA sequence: TGTGCCAGCAGCCCTAGCGGAACTTCAGGCAATGAGCAGTTCTTC.